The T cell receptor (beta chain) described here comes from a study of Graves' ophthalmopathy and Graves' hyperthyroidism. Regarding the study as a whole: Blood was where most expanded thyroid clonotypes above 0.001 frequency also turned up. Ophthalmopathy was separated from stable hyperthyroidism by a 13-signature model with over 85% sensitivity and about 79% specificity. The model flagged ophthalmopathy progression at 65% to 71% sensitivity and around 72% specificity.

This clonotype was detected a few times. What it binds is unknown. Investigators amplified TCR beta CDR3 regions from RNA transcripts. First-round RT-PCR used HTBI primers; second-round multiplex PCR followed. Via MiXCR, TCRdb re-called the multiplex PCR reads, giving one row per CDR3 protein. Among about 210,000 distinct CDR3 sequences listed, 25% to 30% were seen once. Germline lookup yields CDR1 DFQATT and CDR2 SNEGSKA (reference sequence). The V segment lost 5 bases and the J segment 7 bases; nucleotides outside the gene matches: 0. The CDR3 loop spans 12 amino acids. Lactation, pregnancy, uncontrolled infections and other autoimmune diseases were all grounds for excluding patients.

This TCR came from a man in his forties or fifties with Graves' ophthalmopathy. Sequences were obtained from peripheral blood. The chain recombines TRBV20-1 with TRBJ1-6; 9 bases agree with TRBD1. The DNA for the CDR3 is TGCAGTGCTGGACAGGGGAATTCACCCCTCCACTTT. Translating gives CSAGQGNSPLHF.